The 9 T cell receptor beta chains below were found in one sample sequenced in a study of cytomegalovirus exposure and HLA in healthy donors. In the PCR, 60 Vbeta and 13 Jbeta primers were used. The assay was immunoSEQ multiplex PCR, and TCRdb's table has in-frame clones only and misses some. The sample lists 140,000 to 150,000 clones, approximately 80% occurring once. The sequenced material came from PBMCs. Source of these receptors: a man aged 35-49 years in good health and CMV-seropositive.

This clone came up a few times. The genes are TRBV11-2 and TRBJ2-1, with 8 nucleotides matching TRBD1. The CDR3 contains 13 residues. Per germline, CDR1 SGHAT and CDR2 FQNNGV. With V trimmed by 1 base and J by 15 bases, 8 bases remained unmatched. CDR3: CASSLVPRGHAFF. In DNA, the CDR3 is TGTGCCAGCAGCTTAGTACCCAGGGGGCATGCGTTCTTC.

On this clone: This may be a read error, as it is one base from a much larger clone. The V and J genes are TRBV25-1 and TRBJ1-3; 7 positions match TRBD1. Germline V lookup: CDR1 MGHDK, CDR2 SYGVNS. The CDR3 contains 15 residues. The CDR3 here is CVSSEAQGPTHTIYF. In nucleotides, the CDR3 is TGTGTCAGCAGTGAAGCACAGGGGCCAACTCACACCATATATTTT.

The chain combines TRBV9 with TRBJ1-4; D perhaps matches TRBD1 (6 bases). The CDR3 spans 14 residues. CDR1 and CDR2 (germline): SGDLS, YYNGEE. The V end was cut by 3 bases, the J end by 12 bases, with 18 bases between. The CDR3, as DNA: TGTGCCAGCAGCGAGGACAGCCTGAATGTGGAACTGTTTTTT. It yields the protein CASSEDSLNVELFF.

This clone was observed once. The rearrangement joins TRBV4-1 to TRBJ2-3, with 8 bases aligning to TRBD1. V lost 0 bases to trimming and J lost 4 bases; unmatched junction nucleotides: 9. The CDR3 runs 17 residues. From germline, CDR1 is MGHRA and CDR2 YSYEKL. The CDR3 protein is CASSQEGAGGRADTQYF. The CDR3 DNA reads TGCGCCAGCAGCCAAGAAGGGGCAGGGGGCCGGGCAGATACGCAGTATTTT.

V and J are TRBV5-4 and TRBJ2-5; 7 nucleotides align to TRBD2. The end of the DNA fits TRBJ2-7 better, so the J call may be wrong. Germline loops: CDR1 SGHNT, CDR2 YYREEE (reference sequence). The CDR3 length is 16 residues. CDR3 in DNA: TGTGCCAGCAGCTTGAAATTTCGCGGGAGCTCCTACGAGCAGTACTTC. Translated, it gives CASSLKFRGSSYEQYF.

V gene TRBV7-2 combines with J gene TRBJ2-7; no reliable D call. Germline V gene data show CDR1 as SGHTA and CDR2 as FQGNSA. This CDR3 region has 13 residues. The V end was cut by 4 bases, the J end by 2 bases, with 9 bases between. The CDR3 is CASSSRNAYEQYF. CDR3 coding DNA: TGTGCCAGCAGCTCGAGAAACGCCTACGAGCAGTACTTC. The full variable domain, rest sourced from reference TRBV7-2 and TRBJ2-7, is GAGVSQSPSNKVTEKGKDVELRCDPISGHTALYWYRQSLGQGLEFLIYFQGNSAPDKSGLPSDRFSAERTGGSVSTLTIQRTQQEDSAVYLCASSSRNAYEQYFGPGTRLTVT.

The gene calls are TRBV5-4 and TRBJ2-7; 13 nucleotides align to TRBD2. Germline CDR1 is SGHNT and CDR2 is YYREEE (reference sequence). CDR3 size: 15 residues. V dropped 4 bases and J dropped 7; count of bases not matched to a gene: 8. In DNA, the CDR3 is TGTGCCAGCAGCCCACGACTAGCGGGAGGTGAAGAGCAGTACTTC. Encoded protein: CASSPRLAGGEEQYF.

This chain uses TRBV7-9 with TRBJ1-2, with a tentative D call TRBD1 (5 bases). There are 14 residues in the CDR3. Germline V gives CDR1 SEHNR, CDR2 FQNEAQ (reference sequence). V dropped 0 bases and J dropped 3 bases, with 8 bases sitting between them. CDR3 coding DNA: TGTGCCAGCAGCTTAGCAGGGGTGCACTATGGCTACACCTTC. This encodes CASSLAGVHYGYTF.

The chain uses TRBV27 and TRBJ1-4, with 8 nucleotides matching TRBD1. This CDR3 comprises 14 residues. Germline CDR1 and CDR2: MNHEY and SMNVEV (reference sequence). Unmatched junction bases numbered 4, after V lost 6 bases and J lost 4 bases. The CDR3 bases are TGTGCCAGCAGGGCACAGGGGGATAATGAAAAACTGTTTTTT. Translating it yields CASRAQGDNEKLFF.